This T cell receptor (beta chain) was found in a study of response to subunit inactivated influenza vaccine. Trimming stripped 2 bases from V and 7 bases from J, with 15 bases between. Germline loops: CDR1 MNHEY, CDR2 SVGAGI. The CDR3 spans 15 residues. The study, taken as a whole, reports: Few additional T cells are recruited per seasonal influenza vaccination, authors suggested.

In TCRdb, the RT-PCR reads were re-called with MiXCR into one record per CDR3 protein. Of about half a million distinct CDR3 sequences listed, 11% are singletons. This clonotype showed up many times. Its antigen is as yet unknown. The origin of this receptor is a man between 50 and 59 years old who received an inactivated influenza vaccine. The source was PBMCs from blood, collected roughly 46 days after vaccination. V gene TRBV6-5 combines with J gene TRBJ1-5; no reliable D call. In DNA, the CDR3 is TGTGCCAGCAGTTACGTGTCCGGAACGGGACAGCCCCAGCATTTT. This codes for CASSYVSGTGQPQHF.